This TCR beta chain originates from a study of beta chain features in type 1 diabetes. The study, taken as a whole, reports: For Type 1 diabetes patients, all four CD4+ subsets carried TCRB CDR3s that were moderately but significantly shorter. Researchers cautioned that cDNA sequencing could over-represent cells with high TCR expression. In type 1 diabetes patients, VDJ junctions had fewer insertions; deletions at these junctions were more frequent.

From germline, CDR1 is SGHRS and CDR2 YFSETQ. J lost 6 bases, V lost 2 bases, and 8 bases had no gene match. This CDR3 region has 15 residues. On this clone: Its antigen is unidentified.

The authors took one heparinised blood draw, averaging approximately 110 mL, from each donor. Since all of the isolated RNA was reverse transcribed, expressed TCRB transcripts were what got sequenced. Assay used: immunoSEQ multiplex PCR; TCRdb lists only in-frame clones, some missing. This table holds under 55,000 clones, roughly two fifths found once. The sequenced material came from Tregs from blood. This receptor was obtained from a man aged 25-45 years with type 1 diabetes. The chain employs TRBV5-1 and TRBJ2-1, with 7 positions matching TRBD1. This chain's CDR3 is CASSLLPGQSNEQFF. In DNA form, the CDR3 reads TGCGCCAGCAGCTTACTACCGGGACAGTCCAATGAGCAGTTCTTC.